The 21 T cell receptor beta chains in this list originate from one sample, sequenced in a study of radiotherapy plus CTLA-4 blockade in lung cancer. Repertoires were generated with immunoSEQ multiplex PCR, while TCRdb's copy carries only in-frame clones and drops some. The sample yields just under 60,000 clones, just over 75% seen once. The sample in question was peripheral blood, obtained from a patient treated with radiotherapy plus ipilimumab. The receptor set was obtained from a human donor with non-small cell lung cancer who had a partial response to radiotherapy plus ipilimumab.

The chain recombines TRBV10-2 with TRBJ2-3; D remains unclear. V was pared by 4 bases and J by 2 bases, with 4 bases between. The CDR3 totals 12 residues. Germline V CDR1 and CDR2: WSHSY, SAAADI. Here the CDR3 DNA reads TGCGCCAGCAGTGTAGCCACAGATACGCAGTATTTT. Its protein is CASSVATDTQYF.

The V gene is TRBV10-1, the J gene TRBJ2-2, with 8 nucleotides matching TRBD2. V lost 8 bases to trimming and J lost 6 bases; unmatched junction nucleotides: 11. CDR3 length equals 15 residues. Germline assignment: CDR1 WNHNN and CDR2 SYGVQD (reference sequence). The CDR3 region is CASSPRGAGAGELFF. The CDR3 DNA follows: TGCGCCAGCTCCCCACGGGGAGCGGGGGCCGGGGAGCTGTTTTTT.

The chain links TRBV19 to TRBJ2-7, with D maybe TRBD2 (6 bases). Trimming stripped 9 bases from V and 5 bases from J, with 14 bases between. CDR3 size: 12 residues. Germline V gene sequence: CDR1 LNHDA, CDR2 SQIVND (reference sequence). The chain's CDR3 is CARRGIGHEQYF. The CDR3 bases are TGTGCCAGGCGGGGAATCGGCCACGAGCAGTACTTC. Combining the CDR3 with reference TRBV19 and TRBJ2-7 gives the whole variable domain DGGITQSPKYLFRKEGQNVTLSCEQNLNHDAMYWYRQDPGQGLRLIYYSQIVNDFQKGDIAEGYSVSREKKESFPLTVTSAQKNPTAFYLCARRGIGHEQYFGPGTRLTVT.

V gene TRBV19 combines with J gene TRBJ1-2; the match to TRBD1 covers 9 bases. The germline CDR1 and CDR2 sequences are LNHDA and SQIVND (reference sequence). This CDR3 contains 14 residues. The V segment lost 5 bases and the J segment 4 bases; nucleotides outside the gene matches: 5. The CDR3 region has the DNA TGTGCCAGTAGTGGGGACAGGGACGGCTATGGCTACACCTTC. It encodes CASSGDRDGYGYTF.

The chain joins TRBV7-6 to TRBJ2-2; D not certain. The germline V gene has CDR1 SGHVS and CDR2 FNYEAQ. The CDR3 consists of 17 residues. Trimming removed 5 bases from V and 0 bases from J, with 16 bases in between. The CDR3 coding sequence is TGTGCCAGCAGCCCCTTACCGCGCCTCGCGAACACCGGGGAGCTGTTTTTT. This gives the protein CASSPLPRLANTGELFF.

The table lists this clone with a few counts. The J gene is TRBJ2-7, the V gene TRBV10-3; 8 bases align to TRBD1. Trimming cost V 8 bases and J 2 bases; bases outside gene matches: 8. CDR1 and CDR2 (germline): ENHRY, SYGVKD. The CDR3 sequence is 14 residues long. CDR3 in DNA: TGTGCCATCTCCGGGACAGGCCTTCCCTACGAGCAGTACTTC. This codes for CAISGTGLPYEQYF.

The chain is built from TRBV14 and TRBJ2-2; 7 bases are shared with TRBD2. This CDR3 spans 17 amino acids. J lost 5 bases, V lost 0 bases, and 9 bases had no gene match. Germline assignment: CDR1 SGHDN and CDR2 FVKESK. The CDR3 sequence: CASSQELTSALTGELFF. In DNA, the CDR3 is TGTGCCAGCAGCCAAGAACTAACTAGCGCCCTAACCGGGGAGCTGTTTTTT.

The chain links TRBV19 to TRBJ2-5; tentative D call: TRBD1 (6 bases). V was cut by 6 bases and J by 4 bases, with 21 bases left in between. Germline V gene lookup returns CDR1 LNHDA and CDR2 SQIVND (reference sequence). The CDR3 sequence is 16 residues long. The CDR3 DNA follows: TGTGCCAGTAGGGGCCAGGGGTTGGTGGATCGAGAGACCCAGTACTTC. Translated, it gives CASRGQGLVDRETQYF.

The chain couples TRBV10-3 to TRBJ2-1, with D possibly matching TRBD2 (5 bases). Germline CDR1 reads ENHRY; CDR2 reads SYGVKD. The CDR3 has 16 residues. With 1 base removed from V and 7 bases from J, the gap between germline ends came to 17 bases. CDR3 DNA: TGTGCCATCAGTGAGTTAAGGACGGACCCGGGGAATGAGCAGTTCTTC. This gives the protein CAISELRTDPGNEQFF.

This clone appeared a single time. The V call is TRBV18, the J call TRBJ2-5; possibly TRBD2 for D (5 bases). Germline lookup yields CDR1 KGHSH and CDR2 LQKENI. The CDR3 has 11 amino acids. V was clipped by 8 bases and J by 5 bases, with 9 bases between them. CDR3 residues: CASRGGETQYF. CDR3 in DNA: TGTGCCAGCCGAGGAGGCGAGACCCAGTACTTC.

The gene calls are TRBV6-5 and TRBJ1-1; 7 bases are a match to TRBD1. The CDR3 runs 13 residues. V was clipped by 5 bases and J by 2 bases; unmatched bases: 2. Per the germline V gene, CDR1 is MNHEY and CDR2 is SVGAGI. The CDR3 DNA sequence: TGTGCCAGCAGTACAGGGGATAACACTGAAGCTTTCTTT. This translates into CASSTGDNTEAFF.

The chain links TRBV4-3 to TRBJ2-2; D possibly corresponds to TRBD2 (6 bases). The CDR3 covers 14 residues. Per germline, CDR1 LGHNA and CDR2 YSLEER. The germline V and J ends were trimmed by 1 base and 8 bases, with 11 bases remaining between them. Here the CDR3 DNA reads TGCGCCAGCAGCCAAGTACGGGGGTGGGGGGAGCTGTTTTTT. Translation gives CASSQVRGWGELFF.

CDR3 nucleotides: TGTGCCAGCTCACCTGGACAGAACACTGAAGCTTTCTTT. This codes for CASSPGQNTEAFF. The chain recombines TRBV18 with TRBJ1-1, with D possibly matching TRBD1 (5 bases). Trimming took 3 bases from V and 1 from J, leaving 6 bases between them. The CDR3 runs to 13 residues. Germline CDR1 and CDR2: KGHSH and LQKENI.

The CDR3 DNA is TGTGCCAGCAGCGAACAGGGGCCCTCGGCTGAAGCTTTCTTT. This translates into CASSEQGPSAEAFF. The chain combines TRBV2 with TRBJ1-1, with TRBD1 identical over 7 bases. The ends lost 6 bases at V and 6 bases at J; junction bases unmatched: 10. Per the germline V gene, CDR1 is SNHLY and CDR2 is FYNNEI. The length of the CDR3 is 14 residues.

This chain connects TRBV2 to TRBJ2-7, with TRBD1 identical over 7 bases. The ends lost 6 bases at V and 3 bases at J; junction bases unmatched: 8. Germline V CDR1 and CDR2: SNHLY, FYNNEI. The CDR3 is made up of 14 amino acids. The CDR3: CASSLQGRYYEQYF. The CDR3 nucleotides read TGTGCCAGCAGCTTACAGGGGCGATACTACGAGCAGTACTTC.

The rearrangement joins TRBV18 to TRBJ2-5; weak D call: TRBD2 (5 bases). The closer fit of TRBJ2-7 to the DNA end suggests the J call may be wrong. The CDR3 totals 13 residues. Germline V CDR1 and CDR2: KGHSH, LQKENI. The CDR3 DNA reads TGTGCCAGCTCCGACGCCTTGAGCGGCGAGCAGTACTTC. It yields the protein CASSDALSGEQYF.

This clone showed up just a few times. The chain combines TRBV7-6 with TRBJ2-2; TRBD2 matches at 9 bases. The germline gives CDR1 SGHVS, CDR2 FNYEAQ. CDR3 length: 16 amino acids. V was pared by 5 bases and J by 7 bases, with 11 bases of the junction left unmatched. The CDR3: CASSEDPGLAFGELFF. The CDR3 bases are TGTGCCAGCAGCGAAGACCCGGGACTAGCTTTCGGGGAGCTGTTTTTT.

CDR3 loop: CASSRGAMNTGELFF. CDR3 DNA: TGTGCCAGCAGCCGCGGGGCAATGAACACCGGGGAGCTGTTTTTT. The chain carries TRBV5-6 and TRBJ2-2; D perhaps matches TRBD2 (6 bases). Per germline, CDR1 SGHDT and CDR2 YYEEEE. The V end lost 4 bases, the J end lost 1 base, and 11 bases lay between the germline ends. The CDR3 has 15 amino acids.

This clone was seen a few times. The V and J genes are TRBV7-9 and TRBJ1-3, with D maybe TRBD1 (6 bases). The CDR3 is made up of 14 amino acids. Germline lookup yields CDR1 SEHNR and CDR2 FQNEAQ (reference sequence). The V gene lost 1 base and the J gene lost 3 bases, with 7 bases spanning the gap. CDR3 bases: TGTGCCAGCAGCTTAGACAGGGTTGGAAACACCATATATTTT. Its translation: CASSLDRVGNTIYF.

The genes are TRBV6-1 and TRBJ1-1, with D tentatively TRBD1 (5 bases). The CDR3 has 14 residues. V was clipped by 5 bases and J by 3 bases, with 13 bases between them. Germline V gene sequence: CDR1 MNHNS, CDR2 SASEGT. CDR3 in amino acids: CASSLQGLDTEAFF. In DNA, the CDR3 is TGTGCCAGCAGTCTTCAGGGATTGGACACTGAAGCTTTCTTT.

The chain links TRBV18 to TRBJ2-7, with D perhaps TRBD1 (5 bases). Deletions cut 2 bases from V and 4 bases from J, with 9 bases between. Looked up from germline, CDR1 is KGHSH and CDR2 is LQKENI. CDR3 length: 13 amino acids. The CDR3 sequence: CASSPDSKYEQYF. The DNA of the CDR3 is TGTGCCAGCTCACCAGACAGCAAATACGAGCAGTACTTC.